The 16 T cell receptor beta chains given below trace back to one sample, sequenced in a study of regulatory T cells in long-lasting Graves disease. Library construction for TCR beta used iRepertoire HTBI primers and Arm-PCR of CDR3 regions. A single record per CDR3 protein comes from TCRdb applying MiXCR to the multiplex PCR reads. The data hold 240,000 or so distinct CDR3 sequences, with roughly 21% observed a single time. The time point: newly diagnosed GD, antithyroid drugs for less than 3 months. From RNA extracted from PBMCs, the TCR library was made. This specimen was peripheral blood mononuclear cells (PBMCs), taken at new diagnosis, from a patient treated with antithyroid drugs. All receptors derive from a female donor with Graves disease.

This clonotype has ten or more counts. The DNA of the CDR3 is TGCGCCAGCAGCGGACAGGAAAAAGATACGCAGTATTTT. Protein product: CASSGQEKDTQYF. The chain employs TRBV4-1 and TRBJ2-3; 7 positions agree with TRBD1. Trimming removed 5 bases from V and 5 bases from J; junction bases left unmatched: 4. Looked up from germline, CDR1 is MGHRA and CDR2 is YSYEKL. This CDR3 is built from 13 residues.

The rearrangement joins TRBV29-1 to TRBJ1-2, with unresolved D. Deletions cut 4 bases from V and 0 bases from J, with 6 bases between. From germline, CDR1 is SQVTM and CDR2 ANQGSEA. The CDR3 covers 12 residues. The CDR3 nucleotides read TGCAGCGTTGTGACAACTAACTATGGCTACACCTTC. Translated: CSVVTTNYGYTF. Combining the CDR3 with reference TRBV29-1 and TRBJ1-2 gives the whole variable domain SAVISQKPSRDICQRGTSLTIQCQVDSQVTMMFWYRQQPGQSLTLIATANQGSEATYESGFVIDKFPISRPNLTFSTLTVSNMSPEDSSIYLCSVVTTNYGYTFGSGTRLTVV.

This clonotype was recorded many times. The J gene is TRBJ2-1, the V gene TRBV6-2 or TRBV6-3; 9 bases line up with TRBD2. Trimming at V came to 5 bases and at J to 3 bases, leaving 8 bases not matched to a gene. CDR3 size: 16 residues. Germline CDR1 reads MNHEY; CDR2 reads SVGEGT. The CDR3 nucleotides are TGTGCCAGCAGTGAATCGCTTAGCGGGGGCTACAATGAGCAGTTCTTC. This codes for CASSESLSGGYNEQFF.

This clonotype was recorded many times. The CDR3 region is CASSLGARYNEQFF. DNA for the CDR3: TGCGCCAGCAGCCTTGGAGCGCGTTACAATGAGCAGTTCTTC. The rearrangement joins TRBV5-1 to TRBJ2-1; D is ambiguous. V lost 4 bases and J lost 4, with 12 bases in between. The CDR3 contains 14 residues. From germline, CDR1 is SGHRS and CDR2 YFSETQ.

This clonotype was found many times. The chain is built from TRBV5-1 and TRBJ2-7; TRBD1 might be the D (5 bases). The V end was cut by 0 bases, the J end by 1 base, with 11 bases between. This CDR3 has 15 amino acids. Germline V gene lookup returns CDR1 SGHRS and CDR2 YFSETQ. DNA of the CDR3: TGCGCCAGCAGCTTGGGTCAGGGTGGGTCCTACGAGCAGTACTTC. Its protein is CASSLGQGGSYEQYF.

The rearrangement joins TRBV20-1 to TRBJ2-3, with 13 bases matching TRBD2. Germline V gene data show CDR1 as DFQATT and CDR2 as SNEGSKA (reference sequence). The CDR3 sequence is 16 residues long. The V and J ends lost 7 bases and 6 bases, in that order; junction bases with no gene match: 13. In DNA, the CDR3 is TGCAGTGTTTTACCGGGACTAGCGGGAACCGGGGATACGCAGTATTTT. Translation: CSVLPGLAGTGDTQYF.

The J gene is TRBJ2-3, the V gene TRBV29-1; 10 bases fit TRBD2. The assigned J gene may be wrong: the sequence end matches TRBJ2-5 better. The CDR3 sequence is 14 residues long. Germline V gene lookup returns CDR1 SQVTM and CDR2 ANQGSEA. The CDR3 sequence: CSVAPRTSGETQYF. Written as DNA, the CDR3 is TGCAGCGTTGCCCCCCGGACTAGCGGAGAGACCCAGTACTTC.

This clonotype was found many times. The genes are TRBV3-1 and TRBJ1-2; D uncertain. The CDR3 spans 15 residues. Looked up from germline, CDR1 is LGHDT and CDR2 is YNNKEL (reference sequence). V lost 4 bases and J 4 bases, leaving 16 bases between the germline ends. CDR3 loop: CASSRRRAQSYGYTF. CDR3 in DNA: TGTGCCAGCAGCCGAAGGAGGGCGCAGAGCTATGGCTACACCTTC.

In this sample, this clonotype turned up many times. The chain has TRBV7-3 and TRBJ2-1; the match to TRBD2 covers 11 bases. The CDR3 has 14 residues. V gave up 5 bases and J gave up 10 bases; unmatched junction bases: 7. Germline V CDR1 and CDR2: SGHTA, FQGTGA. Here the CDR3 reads CASSLSGGAQEQFF. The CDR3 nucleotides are TGTGCCAGCAGCCTTAGCGGGGGGGCGCAAGAGCAGTTCTTC.

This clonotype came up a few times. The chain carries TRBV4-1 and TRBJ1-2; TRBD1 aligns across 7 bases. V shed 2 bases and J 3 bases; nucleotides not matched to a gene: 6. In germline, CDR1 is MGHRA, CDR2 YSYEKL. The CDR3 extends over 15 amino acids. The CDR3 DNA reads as TGCGCCAGCAGCCAACGGGACAGTGGGGACTATGGCTACACCTTC. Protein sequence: CASSQRDSGDYGYTF.

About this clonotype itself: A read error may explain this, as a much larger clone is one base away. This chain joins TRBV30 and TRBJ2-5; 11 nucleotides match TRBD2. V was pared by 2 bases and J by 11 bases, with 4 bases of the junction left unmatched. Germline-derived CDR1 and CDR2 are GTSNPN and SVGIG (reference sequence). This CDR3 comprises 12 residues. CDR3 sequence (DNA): TGTGCCTGGAGTATTACTAGCGGGAGACAGTACTTC. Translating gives CAWSITSGRQYF.

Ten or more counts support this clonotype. Written as DNA, the CDR3 is TGTGCCAGCAGCTCCAGCGGGAGTAGGTGGGAGCAGTACTTC. Amino acids: CASSSSGSRWEQYF. The chain carries TRBV7-8 and TRBJ2-7; TRBD2 aligns across 8 bases. Germline assignment: CDR1 SGHVS and CDR2 FQNEAQ. The length of the CDR3 is 14 residues. V lost 4 bases, J lost 7 bases, and 9 bases stayed unmatched.

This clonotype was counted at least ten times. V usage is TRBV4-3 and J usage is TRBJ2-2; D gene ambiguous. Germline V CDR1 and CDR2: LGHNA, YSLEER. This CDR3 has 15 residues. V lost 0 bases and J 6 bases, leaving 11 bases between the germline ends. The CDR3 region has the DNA TGCGCCAGCAGCCAAGATCGGCTAGTTCCCGGGGAGCTGTTTTTT. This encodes CASSQDRLVPGELFF.

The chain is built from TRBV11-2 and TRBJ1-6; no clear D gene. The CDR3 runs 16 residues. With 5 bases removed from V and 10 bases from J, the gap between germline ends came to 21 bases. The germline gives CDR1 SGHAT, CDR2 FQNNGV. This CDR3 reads CASSQDPRIAESPLHF. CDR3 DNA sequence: TGTGCCAGCAGCCAAGACCCCCGGATCGCCGAATCACCCCTCCACTTT.

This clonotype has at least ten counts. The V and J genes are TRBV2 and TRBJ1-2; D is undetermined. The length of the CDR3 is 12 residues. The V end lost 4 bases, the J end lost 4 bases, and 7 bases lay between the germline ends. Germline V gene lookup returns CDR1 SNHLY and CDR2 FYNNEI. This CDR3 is CASSVTSYGYTF. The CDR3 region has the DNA TGTGCCAGCAGTGTAACAAGCTATGGCTACACCTTC.

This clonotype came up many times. The CDR3 spells CASGLEIGEQFF. DNA for the CDR3: TGTGCTAGTGGCCTGGAAATCGGTGAGCAGTTCTTC. V is TRBV12-5 and J is TRBJ2-1; D remains unclear. V was cut by 6 bases and J by 9 bases, with 12 bases left in between. Germline V gene data show CDR1 as LGHNT and CDR2 as FRNRAP. The CDR3 totals 12 residues.